The clone carrying this T cell receptor beta chain was seen repeatedly, ten times or more. The antigen remains undetermined. TCR beta CDR3 regions were amplified from RNA. Carried out on the TCR CDR3, a first-round RT-PCR used the HTBI primer set. Via MiXCR, TCRdb re-called the multiplex PCR reads, giving one row per CDR3 protein. The sample contains about 640,000 distinct CDR3 sequences, less than 25% of which appear only once. The data stem from a study of T cells in Graves' hyperthyroidism and ophthalmopathy. Whole-study context: The authors collected peripheral blood at initial diagnosis, before any treatment. Study results and caveats: Researchers found most expanded thyroid clonotypes above 0.001 in blood as well.

The CDR3 is 14 residues long. V trimming: 5 bases; J trimming: 1 base; junction bases outside the gene matches: 2. CDR1 MNHNS and CDR2 SASEGT come from the germline V gene. This chain connects TRBV6-1 to TRBJ1-1; TRBD1 matches 9 bases. The sample was blood. The TCR was taken from a man younger than 40 with Graves' ophthalmopathy. CDR3 protein: CASSLDRGNTEAFF. Written as DNA, the CDR3 is TGTGCCAGCAGTTTGGACAGGGGGAACACTGAAGCTTTCTTT.